Detailed here is one T cell receptor beta chain. What it recognizes is unknown. The CDR3 contains 14 residues. CDR1 and CDR2 (germline): MDHEN, SYDVKM. The V gene end was trimmed by 2 bases and the J gene end by 7 bases; junction bases not matched to a gene: 5. It was with 60 Vbeta and 13 Jbeta primers that the PCR ran. The data were produced by immunoSEQ multiplex PCR, yet TCRdb's version contains in-frame clones alone and is incomplete. Of about 98,000 clones in the sample, about 74% were seen once. This record comes from a study of cytomegalovirus exposure and HLA in healthy donors. Overall study results and limits: According to reports, the classifier identified cytomegalovirus status with high specificity and sensitivity.

The V gene is TRBV28, the J gene TRBJ2-1; 7 bases align to TRBD2. The TCR sequence derives from a male donor in good health and CMV-seronegative. Sequencing input: PBMCs. The CDR3 DNA sequence: TGTGCCAGCAGTTTACCGCGGGAGAGGAATGAGCAGTTCTTC. Amino acid sequence: CASSLPRERNEQFF.